The clone carrying this T cell receptor (beta chain) was observed a single time. The authors' processing: Nucleated cell number was recorded as an estimate derived from reference gene primer amplification. Using immunoSEQ multiplex PCR, the repertoire was profiled, and TCRdb retains in-frame clones only, with some absent. V and J calls and clone size come straight from that table; D and trimming were deduced from the DNA. The data show a few hundred thousand clones, with approximately 85% seen just once and 7.2% held by the top ten. This CDR3 contains 14 residues. The germline V gene has CDR1 SNHLY and CDR2 FYNNEI. Trimming pared 7 bases from V and 3 bases from J, leaving 13 bases between. This specimen belongs to a study of blood T cell repertoires in COVID-19. Study details: There were acute and convalescent COVID-19 samples, and they came from the United States, Italy and Spain. PBMCs, B-cell-depleted T cells, or T cells were the source of the cDNA or gDNA that made up the material.

The genes are TRBV2 and TRBJ1-5, with D tentatively TRBD1 (5 bases). The specimen was peripheral blood. The clonotype originates from a human donor in a cohort sampled during active COVID-19. The CDR3 loop reads CASTLRQHNQPQHF. For the CDR3, the DNA is TGTGCCAGCACTTTACGACAGCACAATCAGCCCCAGCATTTT.